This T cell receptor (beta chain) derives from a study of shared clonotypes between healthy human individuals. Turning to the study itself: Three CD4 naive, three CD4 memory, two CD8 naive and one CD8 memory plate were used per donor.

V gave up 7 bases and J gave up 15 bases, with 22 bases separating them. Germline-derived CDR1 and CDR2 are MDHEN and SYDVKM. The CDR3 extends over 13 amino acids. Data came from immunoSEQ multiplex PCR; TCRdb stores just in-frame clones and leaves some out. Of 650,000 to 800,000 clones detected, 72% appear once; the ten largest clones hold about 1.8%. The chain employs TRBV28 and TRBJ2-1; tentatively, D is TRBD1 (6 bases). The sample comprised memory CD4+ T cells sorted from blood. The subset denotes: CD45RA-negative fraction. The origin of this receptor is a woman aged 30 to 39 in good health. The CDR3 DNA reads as TGTGCCAGCACCTACGGCCCAGGGGCTTTGGCGTTCTTC. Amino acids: CASTYGPGALAFF. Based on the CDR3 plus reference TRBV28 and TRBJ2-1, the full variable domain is DVKVTQSSRYLVKRTGEKVFLECVQDMDHENMFWYRQDPGLGLRLIYFSYDVKMKEKGDIPEGYSVSREKKERFSLILESASTNQTSMYLCASTYGPGALAFFGPGTRLTVL.